This is a list of T cell receptor beta chains from one sample in a study of blood T cell repertoires in COVID-19. Some clones are missing from TCRdb's copy, which holds only in-frame ones; the method was immunoSEQ multiplex PCR. The table has some 17,000 clones, 80% seen once. Sequencing was performed on peripheral blood. These receptors were obtained from a man at least 80 years old with acute or convalescent COVID-19. Both conserved end residues are part of each CDR3. The order of the fields is clone size, V gene, D gene, J gene, CDR3 DNA, CDR3 protein. A D gene is named only where the DNA matches it firmly. Clone size is shown for a subset of rows, as once, few, many or a class of expanded clone.

few,TRBV10-3,TRBD1,TRBJ1-3,TGTGCCATCAGTGAGTCCCCCATGACAGGGTACCACTCTGGAAACACCATATATTTT,CAISESPMTGYHSGNTIYF
.,TRBV7-8,TRBD1,TRBJ2-7,TGTGCCAGCAGCTCCCGGGACAGGGGCGGGAACTACGAGCAGTACTTC,CASSSRDRGGNYEQYF
few,TRBV5-6,.,TRBJ2-2,TGTGCCAGCAGCAGAGGAGGGGAGCTGTTTTTT,CASSRGGELFF
.,TRBV6-4,.,TRBJ1-1,TGTGCCAGCAGTGACAGGGGGGGCACTGAAGCTTTCTTT,CASSDRGGTEAFF
.,TRBV11-2,.,TRBJ1-2,TGTGCCAGCAGCTTACAGGGTGACGGCTACACCTTC,CASSLQGDGYTF
.,TRBV19,TRBD1,TRBJ1-1,TGTGCCAGTAGTGTAACAGGGGGGGCTGAAGCTTTCTTT,CASSVTGGAEAFF
.,TRBV7-2,TRBD2,TRBJ2-3,TGTGCCAGCAGCTTTTTGTCTAGCGGGGGGCGAGGAGATACGCAGTATTTT,CASSFLSSGGRGDTQYF
.,TRBV3-1/TRBV3-2,TRBD1,TRBJ2-7,TGTGCCAGCAGCTTCCAGGGAGGGACAGGGCCCTACGAGCAGTACTTC,CASSFQGGTGPYEQYF
.,TRBV10-1,TRBD1,TRBJ2-1,TGCGCCAGCAGACCCGAACAGGGGATTTCCTACAATGAGCAGTTCTTC,CASRPEQGISYNEQFF
.,TRBV19,.,TRBJ1-5,TGTGCCAGTAGTCCCCAGGTCAATCAGCCCCAGCATTTT,CASSPQVNQPQHF
.,TRBV5-6,TRBD1,TRBJ2-5,TGTGCCAGCAGCTCAGGGGGCAATCCAGGAGAGACCCAGTACTTC,CASSSGGNPGETQYF
.,TRBV18,.,TRBJ1-1,TGTGCCAGCTCACCAGTCAGCGGGGGGAACACTGAAGCTTTCTTT,CASSPVSGGNTEAFF
once,TRBV5-1,.,TRBJ1-6,TGCGCCAGCAGCTTGGACGGAGGTTATTCACCCCTCCACTTT,CASSLDGGYSPLHF
once,TRBV10-2,.,TRBJ1-5,TGCGCCAGCAGTGACCGGGGGGAAGGCTATCAGCCCCAGCATTTT,CASSDRGEGYQPQHF
few,TRBV19,TRBD1,TRBJ2-2,TGTGCCAGTAACAGACAGGGAACACAGAACACCGGGGAGCTGTTTTTT,CASNRQGTQNTGELFF
.,TRBV6-2/TRBV6-3,TRBD2,TRBJ2-5,TGTGCCAGCAGTTACGGGACTAGCGGGGGACTACGGCAAGAGACCCAGTACTTC,CASSYGTSGGLRQETQYF